This T cell receptor (beta chain) emerged from a study of blood T cell repertoires in COVID-19. Across the study: Acute and convalescent COVID-19 specimens originated in the United States, Italy and Spain. In each case, the material was cDNA or gDNA derived from T cells, B-cell-depleted T cells, or PBMCs.

The CDR3 spans 14 residues. Germline V gives CDR1 KGHDR, CDR2 SFDVKD. The V end lost 1 base, the J end lost 5 bases, and 9 bases lay between the germline ends. Patients at the Seattle site were enrolled during active infection and followed longitudinally. As processed by the authors: The authors estimated nucleated cell counts from reference gene primer amplification. The method was immunoSEQ multiplex PCR; TCRdb's version includes in-frame clones alone and lacks a portion of them. The V and J calls and clone size come from that table; D and trimming were worked out from the DNA. Here the sample spans over 150,000 clones, 80% to 90% being singletons.

The V call is TRBV24-1, the J call TRBJ2-3; a possible D gene is TRBD1 (5 bases). Input material: peripheral blood. The receptor was isolated from a woman older than 75 with COVID-19, enrolled during active disease. CDR3 bases: TGTGCCACCAGTGATTTCTCAGGGATAGATACGCAGTATTTT. Its protein product is CATSDFSGIDTQYF.